These 20 T cell receptor beta chains came from one sample sequenced in a study of cytomegalovirus exposure and HLA in healthy donors. Primers included in the PCR were 60 Vbeta and 13 Jbeta primers. TCRdb's table, derived via immunoSEQ multiplex PCR, lists solely in-frame clones and lacks some. The sample holds 55,000 to 85,000 clones. The sample consisted of PBMCs. These receptors were obtained from a female donor in good health and CMV-seropositive.

The V gene is TRBV4-3, the J gene TRBJ2-1, with a possible D match to TRBD1 (7 bases). The V end was cut by 1 base, the J end by 4 bases, with 14 bases between. The CDR3 length is 16 residues. CDR1 and CDR2 (germline): LGHNA, YSLEER. CDR3 in amino acids: CASSQVPAGGYNEQFF. CDR3 nucleotide sequence: TGCGCCAGCAGCCAAGTGCCCGCAGGGGGGTACAATGAGCAGTTCTTC.

The chain employs TRBV25-1 and TRBJ2-2; D might be TRBD1 (6 bases). The germline V and J ends were trimmed by 3 bases and 2 bases, with 7 bases remaining between them. This CDR3 comprises 14 residues. Germline assignment: CDR1 MGHDK and CDR2 SYGVNS. The CDR3: CASSEGQNTGELFF. CDR3 DNA sequence: TGTGCCAGCAGTGAGGGACAAAACACCGGGGAGCTGTTTTTT.

The chain combines TRBV27 with TRBJ2-7; TRBD1 matches 8 bases. Per germline, CDR1 MNHEY and CDR2 SMNVEV (reference sequence). Trimming at V came to 3 bases and at J to 5 bases, leaving 6 bases not matched to a gene. The CDR3 loop spans 14 amino acids. Here the CDR3 reads CASSLGQGAHEQYF. DNA of the CDR3: TGTGCCAGCAGTTTGGGGCAGGGGGCCCACGAGCAGTACTTC.

This chain connects TRBV28 to TRBJ1-4; 7 nucleotides agree with TRBD1. V dropped 2 bases and J dropped 3; count of bases not matched to a gene: 3. This CDR3 region has 15 residues. Germline loops: CDR1 MDHEN, CDR2 SYDVKM. The CDR3 sequence: CASSLPGTANEKLFF. CDR3 in DNA: TGTGCCAGCAGTTTACCCGGGACAGCTAATGAAAAACTGTTTTTT.

The chain combines TRBV28 with TRBJ2-3, with D maybe TRBD2 (6 bases). CDR1 is MDHEN and CDR2 is SYDVKM in the germline V gene. V lost 2 bases and J lost 2, with 14 bases in between. CDR3 length: 16 residues. CDR3 protein: CASSLGGGGYTDTQYF. The DNA for the CDR3 is TGTGCCAGCAGTTTAGGGGGAGGCGGCTACACAGATACGCAGTATTTT. The whole variable domain, remainder taken from reference TRBV28 and TRBJ2-3, is DVKVTQSSRYLVKRTGEKVFLECVQDMDHENMFWYRQDPGLGLRLIYFSYDVKMKEKGDIPEGYSVSREKKERFSLILESASTNQTSMYLCASSLGGGGYTDTQYFGPGTRLTVL.

This chain uses TRBV4-3 with TRBJ1-1; D not certain. The CDR3 consists of 15 residues. Trimming left V 1 base short and J 0 bases short, with 9 bases between. The germline CDR1 and CDR2 sequences are LGHNA and YSLEER. The CDR3 nucleotides are TGCGCCAGCAGCCAAGGAAAAAACTTGAACACTGAAGCTTTCTTT. Amino acid sequence: CASSQGKNLNTEAFF.

This chain links TRBV7-9 with TRBJ1-3; the D gene is possibly TRBD1 (6 bases). Trimming removed 7 bases at V and 0 bases at J, with 25 bases between. There are 19 residues in the CDR3. Looked up from germline, CDR1 is SEHNR and CDR2 is FQNEAQ (reference sequence). CDR3 protein: CASILNLGGGGISGNTIYF. CDR3 bases: TGTGCCAGCATCCTGAATTTGGGTGGGGGGGGCATCTCTGGAAACACCATATATTTT.

This sequence joins TRBV18 and TRBJ1-6, with 7 positions matching TRBD1. Unmatched junction bases numbered 6, after V lost 8 bases and J lost 8 bases. CDR1 and CDR2 from the germline V gene are KGHSH and LQKENI. The CDR3 contains 13 residues. CDR3 loop: CASRSTGDSPLHF. The CDR3 nucleotides are TGTGCCAGCCGTAGTACAGGGGATTCACCCCTCCACTTT.

The chain joins TRBV4-1 to TRBJ2-1; D remains ambiguous. V lost 0 bases and J 4 bases, leaving 7 bases between the germline ends. The CDR3 consists of 14 residues. Germline V lookup: CDR1 MGHRA, CDR2 YSYEKL. CDR3 DNA: TGCGCCAGCAGCCAAGATTTCGGTTACAATGAGCAGTTCTTC. Translating gives CASSQDFGYNEQFF.

The CDR3 sequence is CASSPRASGGPTDTQYF. The DNA of the CDR3 is TGTGCCAGCAGCCCCCGGGCGTCAGGGGGGCCCACAGATACGCAGTATTTT. The chain employs TRBV7-8 and TRBJ2-3, with a weak D call TRBD1 (7 bases). Germline CDR1 and CDR2: SGHVS and FQNEAQ. Between the trimmed V and J ends, which lost 5 bases and 2 bases, there was a span of 20 bases. The CDR3 covers 17 residues.

Remarks on this clone: The identical CDR3 is also encoded by other nucleotide sequences in the sample. The J gene is TRBJ1-6, the V gene TRBV6-5, with no clear D. The CDR3 contains 15 residues. The germline V gene encodes CDR1 MNHEY and CDR2 SVGAGI. Trimming took 0 bases from V and 0 from J, leaving 3 bases between them. The chain's CDR3 is CASSYSSSYNSPLHF. DNA of the CDR3: TGTGCCAGCAGTTACTCCAGCTCCTATAATTCACCCCTCCACTTT.

The J gene is TRBJ1-3, the V gene TRBV5-1, with TRBD1 identical over 9 bases. CDR1 and CDR2 from the germline V gene are SGHRS and YFSETQ. The CDR3 has 15 amino acids. V shed 2 bases and J 7 bases; nucleotides not matched to a gene: 7. The CDR3 spells CASSLPTGGMNTIYF. The CDR3 coding sequence is TGCGCCAGCAGCTTACCTACAGGGGGCATGAACACCATATATTTT.

This chain joins TRBV7-6 and TRBJ2-1, with 11 bases that match TRBD2. CDR1 and CDR2 (germline): SGHVS, FNYEAQ. This CDR3 has 17 residues. The J segment lost 9 bases and the V segment lost 6 bases, leaving 16 bases of the junction unmatched. The chain's CDR3 is CASSLVSGGASLGEQFF. The CDR3 coding sequence is TGTGCCAGCAGTCTCGTTAGCGGGGGGGCCTCTTTGGGTGAGCAGTTCTTC.

V gene TRBV29-1 combines with J gene TRBJ2-5; 7 bases line up with TRBD1. The DNA end favors TRBJ2-7, so the J call may be wrong. This CDR3 comprises 13 residues. Germline-derived CDR1 and CDR2 are SQVTM and ANQGSEA. The CDR3 DNA follows: TGCAGCGTAAGGGCTCCGACAGGGAACGAGCAGTACTTC. Translated, it gives CSVRAPTGNEQYF.

The chain joins TRBV4-1 to TRBJ2-2, with 10 bases fitting TRBD1. J was trimmed by 7 bases and V by 3 bases; bases with no gene match: 14. The CDR3 runs 18 residues. Germline values: CDR1 MGHRA, CDR2 YSYEKL. This CDR3 reads CASSHLPGTGVWFGELFF. The CDR3, as DNA: TGCGCCAGCAGCCACCTGCCCGGGACAGGGGTTTGGTTCGGGGAGCTGTTTTTT.

The V and J genes are TRBV5-1 and TRBJ2-7; tentative D call: TRBD1 (6 bases). CDR1 SGHRS and CDR2 YFSETQ come from the germline V gene. The germline V and J ends were trimmed by 4 bases and 1 base, with 15 bases remaining between them. There are 15 residues in the CDR3. Here the CDR3 reads CASSAAGTPSYEQYF. As DNA, the CDR3 is TGCGCCAGCAGCGCCGCCGGGACACCATCCTACGAGCAGTACTTC.

This chain links TRBV30 with TRBJ1-2; no clear D gene. Trimming left V 5 bases short and J 7 bases short, with 11 bases between. The germline gives CDR1 GTSNPN, CDR2 SVGIG (reference sequence). This CDR3 is 11 amino acids long. This chain's CDR3 is CAWAQSTGYTF. The DNA of the CDR3 is TGTGCCTGGGCACAGTCTACTGGCTACACCTTC.

V usage is TRBV4-2 and J usage is TRBJ1-1; 7 nucleotides agree with TRBD1. This CDR3 region has 15 residues. V was pared by 0 bases and J by 7 bases, with 8 bases of the junction left unmatched. From germline, CDR1 is LGHNA and CDR2 YNFKEQ. The CDR3 nucleotides read TGTGCCAGCAGCCAAGAAGGCCGGACAGGTGATGAAGCTTTCTTT. Its translation is CASSQEGRTGDEAFF.

J is TRBJ2-1 and V is TRBV6-5; 8 bases align to TRBD2. Losses at the gene ends were 0 bases for V and 5 bases for J; bases not matched to a gene: 6. The CDR3 extends over 16 amino acids. Per the germline V gene, CDR1 is MNHEY and CDR2 is SVGAGI. The chain's CDR3 is CASSYSAGGYDNEQFF. The CDR3 nucleotides read TGTGCCAGCAGTTACTCGGCGGGAGGATACGACAATGAGCAGTTCTTC.

This rearrangement joins TRBV18 to TRBJ1-2; no firm D call. Germline-derived CDR1 and CDR2 are KGHSH and LQKENI. V was clipped by 2 bases and J by 6 bases, with 13 bases between them. The CDR3 runs to 14 residues. The chain's CDR3 is CASSPALSGHGYTF. The DNA of the CDR3 is TGTGCCAGCTCACCAGCTCTTTCAGGCCATGGCTACACCTTC. The entire variable domain, with the rest obtained from reference TRBV18 and TRBJ1-2, is as follows: NAGVMQNPRHLVRRRGQEARLRCSPMKGHSHVYWYRQLPEEGLKFMVYLQKENIIDESGMPKERFSAEFPKEGPSILRIQQVVRGDSAAYFCASSPALSGHGYTFGSGTRLTVV.